This paragraph covers one T cell receptor (beta chain) sequence. What antigen it recognizes has not been identified. Base qualities are not provided; no much larger clone lies one nucleotide away. These data belong to a study of cytomegalovirus exposure and HLA in healthy donors (TCRdb year 2017). A note on the overall study: In an earlier analysis of about 560 of the donors, around 300 Gb of sequence data and some 100 million unique TCR beta sequences from roughly 190 million T cells were reported. Donor age, sex, ethnicity and CMV serostatus were compiled together with the repertoire data. A later analysis re-examined previously published TCR beta repertoires from more than 600 donors and added high-resolution HLA genotyping to investigate patterns of TCR occurrence. Because of strong linkage in the cohort, five DR-DQ haplotypes were treated as single units for association and clustering. Among roughly 400 genotyped donors of the cohort, an average of around 240,000 unique TCR beta nucleotide sequences was sequenced per donor, of which 15% to 20% were non-productive. About 300 gigabases of sequencing data and approximately 84 million unique TCR sequences were included in an early release covering over 600 HLA-typed donors. In an earlier analysis of 587 of the donors, high-throughput TCR beta sequencing was used to judge whether each TCR beta V gene segment behaved as functional or pseudogenic. A later genetic analysis used genome-wide SNP genotypes for about 55% of the 666 donors, treating that subset as a discovery cohort. Class I and class II HLA loci were covered by the typing at four-digit resolution. Along with the approximately 700-subject first cohort, a separate validation cohort of over 90 different subjects was used. The number of typed donors differed by locus: roughly 629-640 for A, B, C, DRB1 and DQB1; 500 to 550 for DQA1; 606 for DPA1; and about 450 for DPB1. The study was designed to test whether signatures of past pathogen exposure could be identified by cataloging public T cell receptors. The later analysis used no new phenotypic data to find candidate immune exposures, relying instead on TCR beta sequences and their occurrence across donors. The study used immunosequencing to profile the T cell repertoires of some 600 subjects and linked those repertoires to cytomegalovirus serostatus. Of the roughly 400 genotyped donors, about 84% fell in the genetic ancestry cluster associated with self-reported Caucasian donors. All discovery cohort repertoires had been generated on a single sequencing platform. To predict cytomegalovirus infection status, the study brought together high-throughput TCR immunosequencing, statistical association of individual TCRs with disease status, and machine learning. Broader findings and caveats from the paper: In a later genetic analysis, a missense DCLRE1C variant was associated with V-gene and J-gene trimming of TCR beta chains, and the association was replicated in an independent cohort. Broadly in line with IMGT annotations, most TCR beta V segments showed up in productive rearrangements about 87% or about 30% of the time in an earlier analysis of 450 to 600 of the donors. Most TCR sequences were seen in very few donors, while some public TCRs were found in many individuals. The study gave a list of 150 to 200 TCR beta chains associated with cytomegalovirus. A cluster of highly shared sequence variants was judged likely to represent a technical artifact of the sequencing pipeline. Correlated functional status among segregating V segments might be attributable to linkage disequilibrium, but an unknown experimental factor could not be ruled out. A later analysis associated some 17,000 TCR beta sequences with specific HLA alleles at a false discovery rate of 0.05. A few of the identified cytomegalovirus-associated TCR beta chains were confirmed in vitro to be specific for cytomegalovirus antigens. In a later analysis, the rate of TCR association differed among HLA loci, with DRB1 alleles having the most associated TCRs and HLA-C alleles having the fewest. In a later genetic analysis, fewer N-insertions in productive TCRs were reported among donors in an Asian-associated ancestry cluster than the roughly 700-donor mean. The classifier was reported to diagnose cytomegalovirus status with high specificity and sensitivity in both the original cohort and the validation cohort. Assigning TCR associations to individual alleles was difficult when HLA alleles, especially DR and DQ, strongly co-occurred. A later analysis found that HLA-associated TCR beta chains were more clonally expanded and had lower generation probabilities than equally common non-associated chains. For the cohort, immune exposure information was limited to CMV serostatus. Because counts were too low, approximately 15 rarely observed V segments, including chromosome 9 orphons, were excluded from the earlier analysis of a few hundred of the donors. Because some donors lacked HLA typing at each locus, the association tests relied only on the typed subset. A further reported finding was that TCR beta sequences accurately predicted the HLA-A and HLA-B alleles for most subjects in the first cohort. In this cohort, only TCR beta chains were sequenced, and detectable features were limited by the absence of alpha or paired-chain data. A later analysis found that most CMV-associated TCR beta chains appeared HLA-restricted, with HLA associations seemingly driven largely by CMV exposure. Sequencing depth was assumed to be roughly uniform across donors in the presence/absence analyses, though that assumption may not hold. According to a later analysis, parvovirus B19, influenza, CMV and Epstein-Barr virus appeared linked to several top co-occurrence clusters. The authors suggested that the approach could potentially be extended to other disease states and immunological phenotypes. Some IMGT-functional V segments, including TRBV6-2 and TRBV6-3, could not be told apart with the 87-base-pair reads, so those segments were excluded.

Library preparation used the immunoSEQ multiplex PCR assay. For the multiplex PCR, a mixture combining 60 forward primers for TCR Vbeta segments and 13 reverse primers for TCR Jbeta segments was used. The CDR3 region of rearranged TCR beta genes was amplified from genomic DNA by a multiplex PCR assay. The amplified TCR beta libraries were sequenced on the Illumina HiSeq System as 87-base-pair reads. Per the original workflow: Across the 600 to 700 repertoires, a later analysis counted 80 million or so unique TCR beta chains, roughly 11 million of which were shared by at least two donors. A nearest-neighbor algorithm error-corrected the raw reads and collapsed the reads into unique sequences, merging closely related sequences to remove PCR and sequencing errors. CDR3 sequences were aligned to IMGT reference sequences to assign V, D and J gene segments. For a sequence to be retained, a match of at least six nucleotides to both a V gene segment and a J gene segment was required. A rearrangement counted as productive if the CDR3 had no stop codons and remained in frame with V and J, and every other rearrangement counted as non-productive. Following IMGT convention, CDR3 was defined as the stretch from the second conserved V-encoded cysteine to the conserved J-encoded phenylalanine. The earlier analysis of some 540 of the donors excluded any sequence lacking an unambiguous match to a single V gene segment. In an earlier analysis of a few hundred of the donors, V segments were called functional above 56.7% productive rearrangements and were called segregating when the between-donor standard deviation exceeded 5%. To diagnose cytomegalovirus status from the catalog of TCR beta chain sequences, a statistical classification framework was built. A later analysis assigned V and J genes by comparing TCR nucleotide sequences with IMGT/GENE-DB human TR gene sequences. In a later analysis, CDR3 sequences and most-parsimonious VDJ recombination scenarios were assigned using the TCRdist pipeline. In a later analysis, each TCR beta chain was defined by its CDR3 amino acid sequence together with its V-gene family, and reads lacking a unique V-gene family were excluded. To address suspected cross-contamination and a sequencing artifact, a later analysis removed under 600 highly shared, low-generation-probability nucleotide sequences. In a later analysis, a clonal expansion index was calculated for each public chain from normalized within-repertoire ranks of inferred template counts. Generation probabilities in a later analysis came from a VDJ recombination model fitted to out-of-frame rearrangements, and those results were checked against IGoR. In a later analysis, TCR-TCR, TCR-HLA and TCR-CMV co-occurrence was scored with hypergeometric tests, and a repertoire-size bias correction was applied to TCR pairs. To estimate false discovery rates, a later analysis permuted the HLA or CMV assignments 20 times. In a later analysis, co-occurring TCRs were grouped with DBSCAN, and TCRdist sequence similarity was added when clustering was performed within HLA-allele-positive subsets. For co-occurrence clustering, repertoires with fewer than 30,000 or more than 120,000 public chains were excluded, along with roughly 5 repertoires with anomalous nucleotide sharing. TCRdb took this table from immuneACCESS and kept in-frame rearrangements with V and J called. Such tables lack part of the clones; where checked against another copy, unresolved V genes explain under half of the gap, and the rest is unexplained. The V and J calls and clone size come from that table; D and trimming were worked out from the DNA. Recorded for this sample are 65,000 to 95,000 clones; around 77% of them occurred a single time. Clones ranked in the top ten supply around 3.4% of the sample.

Trimming takes 4 bases from V and 7 bases from J, and the germline ends sit 7 bases apart. The CDR3, cysteine through phenylalanine, is 11 amino acids long. Only the CDR3 portion is preserved as DNA: 33 bases, with reading frame beginning at the first base. From the germline V gene, CDR1 is MGHRA and CDR2 is YSYEKL. The cohort was made up of about 610 healthy bone marrow donors. All cohort members were sampled while nominally healthy, although unrecorded immune exposures were likely present. The donor tested CMV seronegative, placing the donor among the 300 to 450 seronegative members of the cohort. A peripheral blood sample was provided by each donor, and peripheral blood mononuclear cells were used for TCR beta sequencing. Genomic DNA was extracted from the blood cell samples with the Qiagen DNeasy Blood Extraction Kit.

This clonotype was sampled from a man aged 50-60 years in good health and CMV-seronegative. Sequencing input: PBMCs. The rearrangement joined TRBV4-1 to TRBJ2-5; too little of a D gene remains to name it. The CDR3 amino acid sequence is: CASSRLGTQYF. The nucleotide sequence is given as TGCGCCAGCAGCCGTCTCGGGACCCAGTACTTC.